Detailed here is one T cell receptor (beta chain). The record originates from a study of blood T cell repertoires in COVID-19. Assay: immunoSEQ multiplex PCR; the TCRdb copy retains only in-frame clones and omits some. The table shows roughly 140,000 clones, with approximately 87% occurring only once. CDR3 size: 13 residues. V was cut by 3 bases and J by 3 bases, with 6 bases left in between. Germline-derived CDR1 and CDR2 are GTSNPN and SVGIG (reference sequence). Sequenced: peripheral blood. The TCR was taken from a woman in her forties with acute or convalescent COVID-19. V gene TRBV30 combines with J gene TRBJ1-6; maybe TRBD1 (6 bases). This CDR3 reads CAWRQGYNSPLHF. The DNA for the CDR3 is TGTGCCTGGAGACAGGGCTATAATTCACCCCTCCACTTT.